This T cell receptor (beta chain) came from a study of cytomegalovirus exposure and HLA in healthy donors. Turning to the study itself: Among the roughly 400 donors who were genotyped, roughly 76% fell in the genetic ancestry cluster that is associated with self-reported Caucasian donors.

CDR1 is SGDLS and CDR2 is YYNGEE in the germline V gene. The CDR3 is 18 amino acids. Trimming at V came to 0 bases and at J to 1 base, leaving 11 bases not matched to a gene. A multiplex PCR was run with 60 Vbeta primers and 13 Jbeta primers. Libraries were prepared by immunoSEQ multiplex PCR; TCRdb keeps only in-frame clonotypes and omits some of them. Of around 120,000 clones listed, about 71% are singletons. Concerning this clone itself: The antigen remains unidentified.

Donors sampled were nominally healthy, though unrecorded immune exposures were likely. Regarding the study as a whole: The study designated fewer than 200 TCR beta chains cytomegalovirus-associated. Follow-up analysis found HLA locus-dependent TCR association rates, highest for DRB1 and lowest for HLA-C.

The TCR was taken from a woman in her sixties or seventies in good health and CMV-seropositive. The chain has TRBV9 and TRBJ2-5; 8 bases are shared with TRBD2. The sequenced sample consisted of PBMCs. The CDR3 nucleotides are TGTGCCAGCAGCGTAGAACCCACCAAGCGGGGGATCCAAGAGACCCAGTACTTC. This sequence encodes CASSVEPTKRGIQETQYF.